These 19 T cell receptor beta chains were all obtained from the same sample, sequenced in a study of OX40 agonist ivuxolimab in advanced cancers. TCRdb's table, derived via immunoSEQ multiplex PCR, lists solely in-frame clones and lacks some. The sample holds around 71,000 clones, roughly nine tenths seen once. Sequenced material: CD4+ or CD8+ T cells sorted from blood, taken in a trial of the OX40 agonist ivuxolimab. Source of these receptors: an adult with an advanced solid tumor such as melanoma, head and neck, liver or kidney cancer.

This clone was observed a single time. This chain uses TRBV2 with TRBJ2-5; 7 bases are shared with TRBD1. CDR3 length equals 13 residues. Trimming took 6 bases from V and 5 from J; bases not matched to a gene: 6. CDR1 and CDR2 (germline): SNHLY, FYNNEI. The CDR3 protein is CASSYRDSETQYF. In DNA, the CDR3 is TGTGCCAGCAGCTACCGGGACAGTGAGACCCAGTACTTC.

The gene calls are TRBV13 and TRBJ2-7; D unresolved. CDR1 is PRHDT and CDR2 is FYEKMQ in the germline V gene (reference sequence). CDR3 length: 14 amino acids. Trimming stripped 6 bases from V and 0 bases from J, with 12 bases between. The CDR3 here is CASRIRWGSYEQYF. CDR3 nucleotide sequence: TGTGCCAGCAGGATTCGGTGGGGCTCCTACGAGCAGTACTTC.

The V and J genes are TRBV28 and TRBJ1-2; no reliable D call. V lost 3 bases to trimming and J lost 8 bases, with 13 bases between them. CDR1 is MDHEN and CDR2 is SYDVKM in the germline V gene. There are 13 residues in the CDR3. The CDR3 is CASSLAVTIGYTF. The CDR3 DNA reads TGTGCCAGCAGTTTGGCGGTAACGATAGGCTACACCTTC.

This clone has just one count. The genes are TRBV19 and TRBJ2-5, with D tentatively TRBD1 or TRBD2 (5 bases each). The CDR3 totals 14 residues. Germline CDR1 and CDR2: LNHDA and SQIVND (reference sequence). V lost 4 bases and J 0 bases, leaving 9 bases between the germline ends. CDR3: CASSRGLDQETQYF. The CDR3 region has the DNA TGTGCCAGTAGTAGGGGGTTAGACCAAGAGACCCAGTACTTC.

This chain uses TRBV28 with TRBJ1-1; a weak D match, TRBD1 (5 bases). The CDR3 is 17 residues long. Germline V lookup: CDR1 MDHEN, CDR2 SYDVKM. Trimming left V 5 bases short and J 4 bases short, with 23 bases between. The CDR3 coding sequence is TGTGCCAGCAGTGGTGTGGGGGTACCGAAGCGGGCCACTGAAGCTTTCTTT. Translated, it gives CASSGVGVPKRATEAFF. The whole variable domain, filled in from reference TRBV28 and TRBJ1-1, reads DVKVTQSSRYLVKRTGEKVFLECVQDMDHENMFWYRQDPGLGLRLIYFSYDVKMKEKGDIPEGYSVSREKKERFSLILESASTNQTSMYLCASSGVGVPKRATEAFFGQGTRLTVV.

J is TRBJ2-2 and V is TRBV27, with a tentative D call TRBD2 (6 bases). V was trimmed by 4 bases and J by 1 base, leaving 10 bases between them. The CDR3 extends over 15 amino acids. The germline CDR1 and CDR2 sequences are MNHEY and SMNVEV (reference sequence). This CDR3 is CASSSSGRNTGELFF. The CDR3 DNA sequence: TGTGCCAGCAGTTCGAGCGGGCGGAACACCGGGGAGCTGTTTTTT.

This CDR3 reads CASGLIQGASGELFF. The CDR3 nucleotides read TGTGCTAGTGGTTTGATACAGGGGGCAAGCGGGGAGCTGTTTTTT. The chain is built from TRBV12-5 and TRBJ2-2, with 9 bases fitting TRBD1. Per germline, CDR1 LGHNT and CDR2 FRNRAP. J was trimmed by 7 bases and V by 2 bases; bases with no gene match: 5. The CDR3 is made up of 15 amino acids.

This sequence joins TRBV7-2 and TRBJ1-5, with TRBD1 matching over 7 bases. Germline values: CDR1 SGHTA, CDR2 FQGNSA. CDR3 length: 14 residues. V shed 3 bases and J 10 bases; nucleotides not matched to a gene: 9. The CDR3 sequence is CASSLGQLYSPQHF. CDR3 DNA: TGTGCCAGCAGCTTGGGACAGCTTTATTCCCCCCAGCATTTT.

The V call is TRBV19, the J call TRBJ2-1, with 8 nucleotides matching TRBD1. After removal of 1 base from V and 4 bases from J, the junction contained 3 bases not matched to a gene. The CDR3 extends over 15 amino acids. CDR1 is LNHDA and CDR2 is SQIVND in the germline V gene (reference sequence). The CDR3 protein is CASSIGRGPYNEQFF. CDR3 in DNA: TGTGCCAGTAGTATAGGCAGGGGGCCGTACAATGAGCAGTTCTTC.

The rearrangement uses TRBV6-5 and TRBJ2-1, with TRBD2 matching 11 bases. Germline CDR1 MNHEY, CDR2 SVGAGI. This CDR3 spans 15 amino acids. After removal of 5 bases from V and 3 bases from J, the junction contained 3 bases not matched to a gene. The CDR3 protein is CASSRLAGLYNEQFF. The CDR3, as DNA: TGTGCCAGCAGTCGACTAGCGGGGCTCTACAATGAGCAGTTCTTC.

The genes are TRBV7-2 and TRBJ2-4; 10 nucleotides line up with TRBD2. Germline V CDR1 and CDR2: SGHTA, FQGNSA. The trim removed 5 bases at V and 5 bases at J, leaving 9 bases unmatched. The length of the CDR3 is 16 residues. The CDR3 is CASSQATSGIQNIQYF. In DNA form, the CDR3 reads TGTGCCAGCAGCCAGGCAACTAGCGGGATTCAAAACATTCAGTACTTC. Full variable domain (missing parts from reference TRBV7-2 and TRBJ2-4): GAGVSQSPSNKVTEKGKDVELRCDPISGHTALYWYRQSLGQGLEFLIYFQGNSAPDKSGLPSDRFSAERTGGSVSTLTIQRTQQEDSAVYLCASSQATSGIQNIQYFGAGTRLSVL.

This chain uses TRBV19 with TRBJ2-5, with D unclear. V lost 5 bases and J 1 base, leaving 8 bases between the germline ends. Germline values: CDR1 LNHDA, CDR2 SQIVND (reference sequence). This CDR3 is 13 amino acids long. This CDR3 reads CASSSQRQETQYF. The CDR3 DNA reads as TGTGCCAGTAGTTCACAACGCCAAGAGACCCAGTACTTC.

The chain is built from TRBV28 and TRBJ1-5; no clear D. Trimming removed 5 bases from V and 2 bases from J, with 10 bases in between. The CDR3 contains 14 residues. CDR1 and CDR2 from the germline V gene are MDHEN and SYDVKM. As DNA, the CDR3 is TGTGCCAGCAGTGACCTCCAAGGCAATCAGCCCCAGCATTTT. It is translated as CASSDLQGNQPQHF.

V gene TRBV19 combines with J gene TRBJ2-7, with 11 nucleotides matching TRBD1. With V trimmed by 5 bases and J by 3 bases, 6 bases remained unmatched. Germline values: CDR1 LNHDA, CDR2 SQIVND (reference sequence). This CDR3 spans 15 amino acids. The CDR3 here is CASSLAGTGGYEQYF. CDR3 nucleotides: TGTGCCAGTAGTCTGGCGGGGACAGGGGGCTACGAGCAGTACTTC. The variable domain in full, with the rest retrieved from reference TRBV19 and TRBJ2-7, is DGGITQSPKYLFRKEGQNVTLSCEQNLNHDAMYWYRQDPGQGLRLIYYSQIVNDFQKGDIAEGYSVSREKKESFPLTVTSAQKNPTAFYLCASSLAGTGGYEQYFGPGTRLTVT.

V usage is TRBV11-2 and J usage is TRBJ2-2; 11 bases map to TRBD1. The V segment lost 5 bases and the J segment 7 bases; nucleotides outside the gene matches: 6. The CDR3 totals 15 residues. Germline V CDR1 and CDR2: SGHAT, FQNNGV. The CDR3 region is CASSRRTGGHGELFF. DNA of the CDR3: TGTGCCAGCAGCCGTCGGACAGGGGGCCACGGGGAGCTGTTTTTT.

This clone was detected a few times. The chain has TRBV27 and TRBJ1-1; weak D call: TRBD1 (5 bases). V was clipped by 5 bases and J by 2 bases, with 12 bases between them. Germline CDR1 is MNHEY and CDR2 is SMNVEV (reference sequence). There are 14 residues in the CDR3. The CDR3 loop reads CASSPLGQNTEAFF. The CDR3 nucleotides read TGTGCCAGCAGTCCCCTAGGACAAAACACTGAAGCTTTCTTT.

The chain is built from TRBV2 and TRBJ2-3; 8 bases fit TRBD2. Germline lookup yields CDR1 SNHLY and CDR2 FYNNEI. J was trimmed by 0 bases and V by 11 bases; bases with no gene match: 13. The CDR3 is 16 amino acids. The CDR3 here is CAGSGREDYSTDTQYF. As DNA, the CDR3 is TGTGCCGGGTCGGGGCGGGAGGATTATAGCACAGATACGCAGTATTTT.

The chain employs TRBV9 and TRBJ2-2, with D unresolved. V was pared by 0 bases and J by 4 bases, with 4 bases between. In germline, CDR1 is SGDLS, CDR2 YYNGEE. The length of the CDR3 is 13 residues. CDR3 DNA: TGTGCCAGCAGCGTAGCACCCACCGGGGAGCTGTTTTTT. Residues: CASSVAPTGELFF.

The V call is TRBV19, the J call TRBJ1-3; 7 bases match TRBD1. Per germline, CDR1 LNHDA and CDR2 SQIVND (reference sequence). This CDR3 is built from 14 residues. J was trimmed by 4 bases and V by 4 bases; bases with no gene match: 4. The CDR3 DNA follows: TGTGCCAGTAGTAAAACAGGGGCCGGAAACACCATATATTTT. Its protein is CASSKTGAGNTIYF.